Listed here is a single T cell receptor beta chain. V gave up 4 bases and J gave up 3 bases, with 7 bases separating them. The CDR3 contains 13 residues. Germline CDR1 SGHRS, CDR2 YFSETQ. Survey-level TCR beta sequencing used the immunoSEQ assay. TCRdb's table, derived via immunoSEQ multiplex PCR, lists solely in-frame clones and lacks some. Among approximately 70,000 clones listed, roughly 95% were seen once. Sequencing input: PBMCs. The TCR was taken from a man in his forties with rheumatoid arthritis. V gene TRBV5-1 combines with J gene TRBJ1-4; no definite D call. CDR3 residues: CASSPEANEKLFF. The CDR3 DNA is TGCGCCAGCAGCCCCGAGGCTAATGAAAAACTGTTTTTT.